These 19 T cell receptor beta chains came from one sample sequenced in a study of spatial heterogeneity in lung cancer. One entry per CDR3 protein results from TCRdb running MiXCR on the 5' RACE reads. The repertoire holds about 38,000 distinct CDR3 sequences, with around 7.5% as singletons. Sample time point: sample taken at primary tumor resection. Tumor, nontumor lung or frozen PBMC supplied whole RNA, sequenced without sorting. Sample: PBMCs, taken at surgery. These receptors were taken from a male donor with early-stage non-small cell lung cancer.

The CDR3 DNA is TGTGCCAGTAGTCTCTCGGGGTACACTGAAGCTTTCTTT. Amino acids: CASSLSGYTEAFF. V gene TRBV19 combines with J gene TRBJ1-1; no definite D call. The CDR3 sequence is 13 residues long. Trimming took off 5 bases at V and 3 bases at J, with 10 bases between the two ends. Germline loops: CDR1 LNHDA, CDR2 SQIVND (reference sequence).

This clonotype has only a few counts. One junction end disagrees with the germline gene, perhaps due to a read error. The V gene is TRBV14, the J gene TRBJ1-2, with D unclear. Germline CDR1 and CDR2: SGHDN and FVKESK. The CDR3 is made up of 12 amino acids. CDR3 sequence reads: CVSSQGRWGYTF. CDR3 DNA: TGTGTCAGCAGCCAAGGAAGGTGGGGCTACACCTTC.

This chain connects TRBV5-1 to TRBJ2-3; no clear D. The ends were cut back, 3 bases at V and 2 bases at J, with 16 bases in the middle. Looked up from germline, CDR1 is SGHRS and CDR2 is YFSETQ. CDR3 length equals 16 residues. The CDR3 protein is CASSSPTPRTTDTQYF. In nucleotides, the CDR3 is TGCGCCAGCAGCTCTCCTACCCCTAGAACCACAGATACGCAGTATTTT.

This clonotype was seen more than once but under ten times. The CDR3 bases are TGTGCTAGTGGTTTGGCCTCAGGGGCAGCTGAAGCTTTCTTT. The encoded protein is CASGLASGAAEAFF. The gene calls are TRBV12-5 and TRBJ1-1, with a weak D call TRBD1 (6 bases). Trimming took off 1 base at V and 6 bases at J, with 12 bases between the two ends. The CDR3 consists of 14 residues. CDR1 LGHNT and CDR2 FRNRAP come from the germline V gene.

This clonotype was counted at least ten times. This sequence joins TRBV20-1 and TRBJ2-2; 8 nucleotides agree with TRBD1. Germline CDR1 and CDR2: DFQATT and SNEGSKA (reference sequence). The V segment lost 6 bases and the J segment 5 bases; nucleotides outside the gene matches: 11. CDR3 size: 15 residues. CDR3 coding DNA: TGCAGTGCCCGGGCGACAGGGGTTCGGACCGGGGAGCTGTTTTTT. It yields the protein CSARATGVRTGELFF.

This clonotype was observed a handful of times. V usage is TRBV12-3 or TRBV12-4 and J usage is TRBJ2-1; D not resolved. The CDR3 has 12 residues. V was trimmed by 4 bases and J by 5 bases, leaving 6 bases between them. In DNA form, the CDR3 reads TGTGCCAGCAGTTGGGTGAACAATGAGCAGTTCTTC. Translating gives CASSWVNNEQFF.

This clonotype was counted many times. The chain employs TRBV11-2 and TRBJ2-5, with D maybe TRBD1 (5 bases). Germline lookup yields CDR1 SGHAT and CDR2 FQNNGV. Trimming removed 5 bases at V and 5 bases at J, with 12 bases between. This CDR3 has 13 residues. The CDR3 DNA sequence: TGTGCCAGCAGCCCCCAGGGTCAGGAGACCCAGTACTTC. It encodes CASSPQGQETQYF. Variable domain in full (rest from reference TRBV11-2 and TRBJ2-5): EAGVAQSPRYKIIEKRQSVAFWCNPISGHATLYWYQQILGQGPKLLIQFQNNGVVDDSQLPKDRFSAERLKGVDSTLKIQPAKLEDSAVYLCASSPQGQETQYFGPGTRLLVL.

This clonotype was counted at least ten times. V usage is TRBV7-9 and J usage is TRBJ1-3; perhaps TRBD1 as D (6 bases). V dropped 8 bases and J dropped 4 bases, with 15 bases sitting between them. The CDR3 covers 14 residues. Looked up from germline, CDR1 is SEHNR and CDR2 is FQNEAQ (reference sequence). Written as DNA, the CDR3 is TGTGCCAGCTGGCAGGGGCTATCAGGAAACACCATATATTTT. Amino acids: CASWQGLSGNTIYF.

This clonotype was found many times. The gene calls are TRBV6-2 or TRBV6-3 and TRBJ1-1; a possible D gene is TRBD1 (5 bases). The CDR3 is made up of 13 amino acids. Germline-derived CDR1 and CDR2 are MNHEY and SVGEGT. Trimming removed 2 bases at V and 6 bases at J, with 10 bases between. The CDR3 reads CASSYDSRSEAFF. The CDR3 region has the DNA TGTGCCAGCAGTTACGACAGCCGCTCTGAAGCTTTCTTT.

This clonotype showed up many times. CDR3 residues: CASSSQEGSNQPQHF. CDR3 nucleotide sequence: TGTGCCAGCAGTTCACAGGAGGGTTCCAATCAGCCCCAGCATTTT. The chain recombines TRBV6-5 with TRBJ1-5; weak D call: TRBD1 (5 bases). V was pared by 4 bases and J by 3 bases, with 13 bases between. CDR3 length equals 15 residues. The V gene's germline CDR1 is MNHEY and CDR2 SVGAGI.

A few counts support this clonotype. The CDR3 DNA reads as TGCGCCAGCAGCCAAAAATACAGGGGGCCGGGGACGAATAGCAATCAGCCCCAGCATTTT. Its protein is CASSQKYRGPGTNSNQPQHF. The chain is built from TRBV4-3 and TRBJ1-5; 9 bases align to TRBD1. This CDR3 comprises 20 residues. V lost 2 bases, J lost 0 bases, and 14 bases stayed unmatched. Germline assignment: CDR1 LGHNA and CDR2 YSLEER.

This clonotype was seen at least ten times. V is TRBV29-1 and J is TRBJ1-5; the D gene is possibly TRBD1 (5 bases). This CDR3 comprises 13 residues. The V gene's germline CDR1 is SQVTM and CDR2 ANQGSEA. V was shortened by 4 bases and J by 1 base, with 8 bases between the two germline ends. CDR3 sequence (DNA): TGCAGCGTTGCCAGGGAGAGCAATCAGCCCCAGCATTTT. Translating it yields CSVARESNQPQHF. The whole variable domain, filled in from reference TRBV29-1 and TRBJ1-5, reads SAVISQKPSRDICQRGTSLTIQCQVDSQVTMMFWYRQQPGQSLTLIATANQGSEATYESGFVIDKFPISRPNLTFSTLTVSNMSPEDSSIYLCSVARESNQPQHFGDGTRLSIL.

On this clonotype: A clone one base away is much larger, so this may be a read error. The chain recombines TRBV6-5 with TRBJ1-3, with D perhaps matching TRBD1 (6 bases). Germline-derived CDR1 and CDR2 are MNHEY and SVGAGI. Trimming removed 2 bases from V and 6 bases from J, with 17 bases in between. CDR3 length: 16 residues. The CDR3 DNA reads TGTGCCAGCAGTTACGGTACAGGGCAAGCCGCAAACACCATATATTTT. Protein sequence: CASSYGTGQAANTIYF.

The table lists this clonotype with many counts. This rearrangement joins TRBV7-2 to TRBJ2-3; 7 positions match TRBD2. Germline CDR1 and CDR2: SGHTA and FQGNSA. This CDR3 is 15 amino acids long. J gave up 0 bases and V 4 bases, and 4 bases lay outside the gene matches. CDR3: CASSSPAGSTDTQYF. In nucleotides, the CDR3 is TGTGCCAGCAGCTCCCCAGCGGGGAGCACAGATACGCAGTATTTT.

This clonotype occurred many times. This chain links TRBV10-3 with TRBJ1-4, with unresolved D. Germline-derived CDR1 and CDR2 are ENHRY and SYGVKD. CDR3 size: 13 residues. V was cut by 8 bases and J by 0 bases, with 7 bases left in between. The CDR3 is CAIRNATNEKLFF. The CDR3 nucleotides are TGTGCCATCCGAAATGCAACTAATGAAAAACTGTTTTTT.

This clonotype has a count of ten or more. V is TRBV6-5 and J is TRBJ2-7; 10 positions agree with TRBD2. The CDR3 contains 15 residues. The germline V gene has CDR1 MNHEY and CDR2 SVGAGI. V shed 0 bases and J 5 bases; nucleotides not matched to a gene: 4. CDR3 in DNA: TGTGCCAGCAGTTACTCGCTAGCGGGAGCCGACGAGCAGTACGTC. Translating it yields CASSYSLAGADEQYV.

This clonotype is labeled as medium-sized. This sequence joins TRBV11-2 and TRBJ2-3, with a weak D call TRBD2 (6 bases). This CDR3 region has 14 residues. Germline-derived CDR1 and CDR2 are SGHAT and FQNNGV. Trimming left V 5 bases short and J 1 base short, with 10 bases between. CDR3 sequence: CASSLSGGTDTQYF. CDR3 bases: TGTGCCAGCAGCCTTAGCGGAGGCACAGATACGCAGTATTTT. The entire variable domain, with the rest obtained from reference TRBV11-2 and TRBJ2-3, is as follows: EAGVAQSPRYKIIEKRQSVAFWCNPISGHATLYWYQQILGQGPKLLIQFQNNGVVDDSQLPKDRFSAERLKGVDSTLKIQPAKLEDSAVYLCASSLSGGTDTQYFGPGTRLTVL.

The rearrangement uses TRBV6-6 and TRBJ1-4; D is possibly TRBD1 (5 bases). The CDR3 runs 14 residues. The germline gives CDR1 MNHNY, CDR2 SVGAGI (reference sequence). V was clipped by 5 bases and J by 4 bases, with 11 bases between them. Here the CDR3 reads CASSLPGGNEKLFF. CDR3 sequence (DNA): TGTGCCAGCAGTCTTCCGGGGGGTAATGAAAAACTGTTTTTT.

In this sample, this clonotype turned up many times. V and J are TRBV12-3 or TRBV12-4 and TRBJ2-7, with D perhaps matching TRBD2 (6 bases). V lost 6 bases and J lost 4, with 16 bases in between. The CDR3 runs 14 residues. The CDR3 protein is CASSPPGLPYEQYF. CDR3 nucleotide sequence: TGTGCCAGCAGCCCACCGGGACTTCCATACGAGCAGTACTTC.